The rows below give T cell receptor beta chains drawn from one sample of a study of blood T cell repertoires in COVID-19. TCRdb's copy holds only in-frame clones and misses some; the assay was immunoSEQ multiplex PCR. This table holds about 240,000 clones, about four fifths found once. The sequenced material came from peripheral blood. The receptors originated from a man aged 30-40 years who had recovered from COVID-19. Each CDR3 is given with its conserved first and last residue. D genes are given only for firm matches. Size is omitted from some rows. Given values are once, few, many or a class for expanded clones.

J: TRBJ1-1; V: TRBV10-3; size: NA; D: NA; DNA: TGTGCCATCAGTGACGTGAACACTGAAGCTTTCTTT; CDR3: CAISDVNTEAFF
J: TRBJ2-1; V: TRBV4-1; size: NA; D: TRBD2; DNA: TGCGCCAGCAGCCAAATCGGACTAGCTTACAATGAGCAGTTCTTC; CDR3: CASSQIGLAYNEQFF
J: TRBJ1-4; V: TRBV19; size: NA; D: TRBD1; DNA: TGTGCCAGTAGTCCCCGGGACAGGGAAAAACTGTTTTTT; CDR3: CASSPRDREKLFF
J: TRBJ2-5; V: TRBV7-2; size: NA; D: NA; DNA: TGTGCCAGCAGCCAGGGTGGGAAAGAGACCCAGTACTTC; CDR3: CASSQGGKETQYF
J: TRBJ2-5; V: TRBV11-2; size: NA; D: NA; DNA: TGTGCCAGCAGCTTAGGCGGGGGCCACCAAGAGACCCAGTACTTC; CDR3: CASSLGGGHQETQYF
J: TRBJ1-1; V: TRBV6-5; size: NA; D: NA; DNA: TGTGCCAGCAGAATCGGTCGGACTGAAGCTTTCTTT; CDR3: CASRIGRTEAFF
J: TRBJ1-2; V: TRBV5-1; size: few; D: TRBD1; DNA: TGCGCCAGCAGCCAGGACAGGGTCGGCTACACCTTC; CDR3: CASSQDRVGYTF
J: TRBJ2-7; V: TRBV5-1; size: NA; D: NA; DNA: TGCGCCAGCAGCTTGGAAGGTAGCGGCGAGCAGTACTTC; CDR3: CASSLEGSGEQYF
J: TRBJ2-3; V: TRBV9; size: NA; D: TRBD2; DNA: TGTGCCAGCAGCGTGGCCGGGACTAGGGGCACAGATACGCAGTATTTT; CDR3: CASSVAGTRGTDTQYF
J: TRBJ1-6; V: TRBV7-9; size: NA; D: NA; DNA: TGTGCCAGCAGCTTAACCCAGGGTAATTCACCCCTCCACTTT; CDR3: CASSLTQGNSPLHF
J: TRBJ1-2; V: TRBV28; size: NA; D: NA; DNA: TGTGCCAGCGGACAGAACTATGGCTACACCTTC; CDR3: CASGQNYGYTF
J: TRBJ2-7; V: TRBV6-5; size: NA; D: TRBD1; DNA: TGTGCCAGCAGTCAGGACAGGGGTTTACCCTACGAGCAGTACTTC; CDR3: CASSQDRGLPYEQYF
J: TRBJ2-3; V: TRBV7-9; size: NA; D: TRBD2; DNA: TGTGCCAGCAGACCTCCGGGACTAGCAGATACGCAGTATTTT; CDR3: CASRPPGLADTQYF
J: TRBJ1-2; V: TRBV5-1; size: NA; D: NA; DNA: TGCGCCAGCAGCCCCGGGAATGGCTACACCTTC; CDR3: CASSPGNGYTF
J: TRBJ2-2; V: TRBV4-1; size: once; D: NA; DNA: TGCGCCAGCAGTCTAACCGGACAATCGAACACCGGGGAGCTGTTTTTT; CDR3: CASSLTGQSNTGELFF
J: TRBJ1-1; V: TRBV5-8; size: NA; D: TRBD1; DNA: TGTGCCAGCTCGGGACAGAGGACAGGCACTGAAGCTTTCTTT; CDR3: CASSGQRTGTEAFF
J: TRBJ2-3; V: TRBV7-6; size: NA; D: TRBD2; DNA: TGTGCCAGCAGCCCGAGCGGGGTCGCAGATACGCAGTATTTT; CDR3: CASSPSGVADTQYF
J: TRBJ1-6; V: TRBV19; size: NA; D: NA; DNA: TGTGCCAGTAGGGCGGTGATCTATAATTCACCCCTCCACTTT; CDR3: CASRAVIYNSPLHF
J: TRBJ1-5; V: TRBV5-4; size: once; D: NA; DNA: TGTGCCAGCAGTTTGGACGTAGTCGGTCCCCAGCATTTT; CDR3: CASSLDVVGPQHF